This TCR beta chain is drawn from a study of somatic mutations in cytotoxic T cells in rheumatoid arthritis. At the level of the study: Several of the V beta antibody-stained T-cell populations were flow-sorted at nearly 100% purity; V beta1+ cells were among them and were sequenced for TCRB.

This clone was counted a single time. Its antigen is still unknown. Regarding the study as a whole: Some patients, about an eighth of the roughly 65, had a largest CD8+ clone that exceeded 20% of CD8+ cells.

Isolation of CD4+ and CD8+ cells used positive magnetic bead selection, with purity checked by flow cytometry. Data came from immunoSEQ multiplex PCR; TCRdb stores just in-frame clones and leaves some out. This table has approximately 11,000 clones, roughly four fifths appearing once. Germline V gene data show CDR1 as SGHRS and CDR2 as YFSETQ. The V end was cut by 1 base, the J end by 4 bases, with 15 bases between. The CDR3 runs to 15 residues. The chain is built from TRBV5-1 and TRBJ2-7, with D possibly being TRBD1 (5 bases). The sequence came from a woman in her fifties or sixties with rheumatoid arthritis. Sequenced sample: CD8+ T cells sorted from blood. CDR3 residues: CASSLLPGRAYEQYF. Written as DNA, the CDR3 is TGCGCCAGCAGCTTGCTCCCCGGCAGGGCGTACGAGCAGTACTTC.